These 7 T cell receptor beta chains share one sample of origin, sequenced in a study of OX40 agonist ivuxolimab in advanced cancers. Clones were sequenced by immunoSEQ multiplex PCR, and TCRdb holds only the in-frame ones, with some missing. The table records 85,000 to 120,000 clones, 90% of them present only once. Here the sequenced sample was CD4+ or CD8+ T cells sorted from blood, taken in a trial of the OX40 agonist ivuxolimab. The receptors stem from an adult with an advanced solid tumor such as melanoma, head and neck, liver or kidney cancer.

The chain combines TRBV27 with TRBJ2-3; D not resolved. The CDR3 loop spans 14 amino acids. The V gene lost 10 bases and the J gene lost 0 bases, with 14 bases spanning the gap. Per the germline V gene, CDR1 is MNHEY and CDR2 is SMNVEV (reference sequence). The CDR3 DNA reads TGTGCCAACAGAAGGGAAGGTAGCACAGATACGCAGTATTTT. Its protein is CANRREGSTDTQYF.

The V gene is TRBV28, the J gene TRBJ1-2, with TRBD1 matching 10 bases. V lost 6 bases to trimming and J lost 7 bases; unmatched junction nucleotides: 5. CDR1 MDHEN and CDR2 SYDVKM come from the germline V gene. The CDR3 is 13 amino acids. CDR3 sequence (DNA): TGTGCCAGCAGAGCTGACAGGGGGCTTGGCTACACCTTC. Protein: CASRADRGLGYTF.

The chain combines TRBV6-5 with TRBJ1-3; unclear D gene. This CDR3 region has 14 residues. Germline V gene sequence: CDR1 MNHEY, CDR2 SVGAGI. Deletions cut 2 bases from V and 0 bases from J, with 5 bases between. The CDR3 region is CASSYQPSGNTIYF. The CDR3 DNA reads as TGTGCCAGCAGTTACCAGCCCTCTGGAAACACCATATATTTT.

In this sample, this clone turned up once. The gene calls are TRBV7-2 and TRBJ2-3, with a possible D match to TRBD1 (5 bases). This CDR3 has 13 residues. With 5 bases removed from V and 6 bases from J, the gap between germline ends came to 12 bases. In germline, CDR1 is SGHTA, CDR2 FQGNSA. The CDR3, as DNA: TGTGCCAGCAGCGCCACAGGATTTGATACGCAGTATTTT. This gives the protein CASSATGFDTQYF.

The V call is TRBV5-4, the J call TRBJ1-2; D gene unclear. Germline V CDR1 and CDR2: SGHNT, YYREEE (reference sequence). V was cut by 4 bases and J by 4 bases, with 14 bases left in between. The CDR3 spans 14 residues. The CDR3: CASSTDRGPYGYTF. CDR3 DNA sequence: TGTGCCAGCAGCACAGATCGAGGTCCCTATGGCTACACCTTC.

This chain's CDR3 is CASSQDLTYTDTQYF. The CDR3, as DNA: TGCGCCAGCAGCCAAGATCTGACATACACAGATACGCAGTATTTT. The chain has TRBV4-3 and TRBJ2-3; D is undetermined. Trimming cost V 0 bases and J 2 bases, with 9 bases left between them. Germline CDR1 is LGHNA and CDR2 is YSLEER. The CDR3 runs 15 residues.

The chain joins TRBV7-6 to TRBJ1-1, with D unresolved. Germline V gene data show CDR1 as SGHVS and CDR2 as FNYEAQ. Between the trimmed V and J ends, which lost 4 bases and 5 bases, there was a span of 8 bases. The CDR3 length is 12 residues. CDR3 sequence: CASSSVGTEAFF. The DNA of the CDR3 is TGTGCCAGCAGCTCAGTGGGGACTGAAGCTTTCTTT.